A selection of T cell receptor beta chains follows, all from one sample in a study of CXCR3-negative and CXCR3-positive naive CD8 T cells. Reprocessing the 5' RACE reads, TCRdb reports a single entry for every CDR3 protein and omits DNA. Its listing shows some 6,700 distinct CDR3 sequences. Sample: naive CXCR3- CD8+ T cells from blood. All receptors come from a human donor in good health. Some clones in this sample may be carry-over from other donors' samples. CDR3s include the opening cysteine and the closing phenylalanine or tryptophan. Size values are once, few and many counts, or a class for expanded clones, and some rows have none.

v_call,j_call,cdr3_length,clone_size,cdr3_aa
TRBV20-1,TRBJ1-4,15,.,CSARNTGAANEKLFF
TRBV10-3,TRBJ2-3,12,.,CAISAYTDTQYF
TRBV5-1,TRBJ2-7,13,medium-sized,CASSLSGGNEQYF
TRBV28,TRBJ2-7,14,.,CASSPRTVTYEQYF
TRBV29-1,TRBJ2-5,13,.,CSVRKGPQETQYF
TRBV7-9,TRBJ2-5,12,.,CASSGTQETQYF
TRBV20-1,TRBJ1-2,11,.,CSARDLDGYTF
TRBV23-1,TRBJ2-2,17,medium-sized,CASSPERTSGNTGELFF
TRBV29-1,TRBJ2-7,15,medium-sized,CSVENPGTSSYEQYF
TRBV29-1,TRBJ2-3,12,medium-sized,CSAPYLPDTQYF
TRBV11-3,TRBJ2-1,20,.,CASSLVSGTSGLSSYNEQFF
TRBV27,TRBJ2-7,14,medium-sized,CASSLIGGTYEQYF
TRBV19,TRBJ2-1,16,.,CASSLAGTSGYNEQFF
TRBV20-1,TRBJ2-3,12,.,CSARVRTDTQYF
TRBV7-9,TRBJ2-5,17,medium-sized,CASSPLGTSGTQETQYF
TRBV28,TRBJ2-7,15,medium-sized,CASSLRGLTYYEQYF
TRBV29-1,TRBJ2-1,16,.,CSVLLAAVISYNEQFF
TRBV7-8,TRBJ2-4,16,medium-sized,CASSPDWRYGKNIQYF
TRBV6-2/TRBV6-3,TRBJ2-2,18,.,CASSYGRDDHTNTGELFF
TRBV19,TRBJ2-2,13,.,CASSMWNTGELFF
TRBV29-1,TRBJ1-2,16,.,CSVEDVNLGGNYGYTF
TRBV29-1,TRBJ2-7,13,medium-sized,CSVQTGTGYEQYF
TRBV29-1,TRBJ2-5,13,.,CSVSLIMEDTQYF